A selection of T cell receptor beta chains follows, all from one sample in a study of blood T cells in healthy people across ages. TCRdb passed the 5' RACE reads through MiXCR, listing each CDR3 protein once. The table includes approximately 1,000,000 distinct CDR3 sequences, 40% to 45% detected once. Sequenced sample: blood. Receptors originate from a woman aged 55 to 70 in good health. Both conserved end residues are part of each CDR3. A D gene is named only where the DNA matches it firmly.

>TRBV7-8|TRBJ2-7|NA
CASSSLRAVPYEQYF
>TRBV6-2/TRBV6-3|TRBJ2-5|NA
CASSSPARAQYF
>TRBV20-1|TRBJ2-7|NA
CSASHPGHGTYEQYF
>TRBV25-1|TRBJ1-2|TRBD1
CASSVPGQNYGYTF
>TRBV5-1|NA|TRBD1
CASSSGGATSYEQYF
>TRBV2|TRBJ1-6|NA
CASKSSWGDRSPLHF
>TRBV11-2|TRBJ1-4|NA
CASSSPGFGEKLFF
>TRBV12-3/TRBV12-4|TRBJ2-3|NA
CASSLLVGADGTFRDTQYF
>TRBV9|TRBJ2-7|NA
CASSALNAPQYF
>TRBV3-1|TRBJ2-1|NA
CASSQDGPSANEQFF
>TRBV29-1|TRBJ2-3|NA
CSASGHGTDTQYF
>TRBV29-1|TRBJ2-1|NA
CSVVGYPKYNEQFF
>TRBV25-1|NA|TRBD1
CASSETGTARGETQYF
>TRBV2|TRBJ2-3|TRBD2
CASSEALAGGSTTDTQYF
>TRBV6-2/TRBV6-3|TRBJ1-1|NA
CASSYSLTGPGTEAFF
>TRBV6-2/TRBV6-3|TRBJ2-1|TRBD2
CASSYVTSGGARYNEQFF
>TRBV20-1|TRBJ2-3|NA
CSARGPGRATDTQYF
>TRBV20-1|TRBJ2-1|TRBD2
CSAHERERSYNEQFF
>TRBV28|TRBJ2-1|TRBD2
CASSSPLAGANEQFF
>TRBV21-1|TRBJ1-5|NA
CASSNRGKNQPQHF
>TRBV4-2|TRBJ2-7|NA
CASSQDRNEQYF
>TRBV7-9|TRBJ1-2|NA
CASSFRGDYGYTF
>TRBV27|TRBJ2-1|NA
CASSEGGTEQFF
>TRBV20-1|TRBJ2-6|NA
CSAPHWSSGANVLTF
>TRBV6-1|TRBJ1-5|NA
CASTSGASNQPQHF
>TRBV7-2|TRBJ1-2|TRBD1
CASSSRDRAGYGYTF
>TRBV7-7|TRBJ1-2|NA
CASRERRDGRYGYTF
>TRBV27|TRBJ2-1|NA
CASKRGGPYNEQFF
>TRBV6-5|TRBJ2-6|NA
CASSPTRGANVLTF
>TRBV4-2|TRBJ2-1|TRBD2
CASSQEVSGRLGNEQFF
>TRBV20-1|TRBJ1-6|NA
CSARDPGPRDSPLHF
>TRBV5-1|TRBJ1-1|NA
CASSHMDSLNTEAFF
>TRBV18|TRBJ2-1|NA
CASSPEAEQFF
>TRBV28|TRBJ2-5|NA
CAGCGGNEQYF
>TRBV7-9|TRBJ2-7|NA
CASSLVVGTDLGRADEQYF
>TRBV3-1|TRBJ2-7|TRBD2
CASSQRTPGLAGEQYF
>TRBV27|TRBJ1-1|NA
CAGSSGGATLNTEAFF
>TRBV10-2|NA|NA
CASRRGHTEYVQYF
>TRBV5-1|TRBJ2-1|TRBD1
CASSFLQGADNEQFF
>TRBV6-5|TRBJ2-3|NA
CASSYDGFDTQYF
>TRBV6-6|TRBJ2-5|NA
CASSYVGKETQYF
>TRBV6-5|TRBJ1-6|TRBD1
CASSYLRGQGRNSPLHF
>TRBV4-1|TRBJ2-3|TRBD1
CASRGQPSGTDTQYF
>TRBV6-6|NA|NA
CASKDTWGTSYEQYF
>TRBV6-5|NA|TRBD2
CASSYSVGTSGTSKGEQYF
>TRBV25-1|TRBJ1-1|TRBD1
CASRTGGRTEAFF
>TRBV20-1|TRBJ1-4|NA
CSAISMGGTNEKLFF